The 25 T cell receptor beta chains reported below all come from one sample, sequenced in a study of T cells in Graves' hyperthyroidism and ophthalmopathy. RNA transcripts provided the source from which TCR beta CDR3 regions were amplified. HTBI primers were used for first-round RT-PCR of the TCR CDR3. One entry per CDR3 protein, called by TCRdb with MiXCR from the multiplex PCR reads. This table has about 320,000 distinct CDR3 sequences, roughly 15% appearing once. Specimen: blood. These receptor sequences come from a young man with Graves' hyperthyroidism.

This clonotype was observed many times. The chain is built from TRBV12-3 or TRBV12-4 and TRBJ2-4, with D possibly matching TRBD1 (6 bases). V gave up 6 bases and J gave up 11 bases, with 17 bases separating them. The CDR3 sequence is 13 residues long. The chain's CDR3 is CASSLTTGRVQYF. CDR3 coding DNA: TGTGCCAGCAGCCTAACCACAGGGCGAGTTCAGTACTTC.

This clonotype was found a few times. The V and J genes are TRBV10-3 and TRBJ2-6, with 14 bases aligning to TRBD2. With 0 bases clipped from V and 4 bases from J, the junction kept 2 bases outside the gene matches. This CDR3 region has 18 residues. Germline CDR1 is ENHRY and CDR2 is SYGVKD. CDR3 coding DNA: TGTGCCATCAGTGAGTCGACTAGCGGGAGGGCGGGGGCCAACGTCCTGACTTTC. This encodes CAISESTSGRAGANVLTF.

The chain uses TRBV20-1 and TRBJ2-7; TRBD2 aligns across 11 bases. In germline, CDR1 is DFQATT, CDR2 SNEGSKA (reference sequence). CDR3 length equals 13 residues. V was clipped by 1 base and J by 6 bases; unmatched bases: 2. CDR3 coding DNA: TGCAGTGCTAGAGCTAGCGGGAGGACCGAGCAGTACTTC. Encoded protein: CSARASGRTEQYF.

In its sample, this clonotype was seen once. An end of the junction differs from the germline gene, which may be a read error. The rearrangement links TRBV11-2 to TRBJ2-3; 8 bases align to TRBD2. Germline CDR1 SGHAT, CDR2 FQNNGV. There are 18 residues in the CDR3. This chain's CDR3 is CASNLARLVAGLAGTQYF. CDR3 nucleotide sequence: TGTGCCAGCAACTTAGCGCGGTTGGTAGCGGGATTGGCAGGTACGCAGTATTTT. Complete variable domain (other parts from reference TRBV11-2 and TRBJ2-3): EAGVAQSPRYKIIEKRQSVAFWCNPISGHATLYWYQQILGQGPKLLIQFQNNGVVDDSQLPKDRFSAERLKGVDSTLKIQPAKLEDSAVYLCASNLARLVAGLAGTQYFGPGTRLTVL.

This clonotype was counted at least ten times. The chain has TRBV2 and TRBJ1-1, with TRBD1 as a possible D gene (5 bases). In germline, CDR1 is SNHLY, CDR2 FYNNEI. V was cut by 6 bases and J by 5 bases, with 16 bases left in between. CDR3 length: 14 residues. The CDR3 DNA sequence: TGTGCCAGCAGGGACCCAGGGTTCAGGACTGAAGCTTTCTTT. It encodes CASRDPGFRTEAFF.

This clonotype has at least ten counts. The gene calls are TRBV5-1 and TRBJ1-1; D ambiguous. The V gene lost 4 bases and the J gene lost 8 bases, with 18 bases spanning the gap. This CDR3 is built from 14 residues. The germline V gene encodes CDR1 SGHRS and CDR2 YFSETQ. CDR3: CASSLGYLGGEAFF. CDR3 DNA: TGCGCCAGCAGCCTGGGGTATCTAGGAGGGGAAGCTTTCTTT.

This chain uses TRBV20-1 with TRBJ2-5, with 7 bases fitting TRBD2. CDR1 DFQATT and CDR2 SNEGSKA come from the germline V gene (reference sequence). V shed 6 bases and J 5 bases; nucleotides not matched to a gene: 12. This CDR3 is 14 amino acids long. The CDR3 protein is CSAFTSDSGETQYF. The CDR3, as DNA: TGCAGTGCCTTTACTAGCGATAGTGGCGAGACCCAGTACTTC.

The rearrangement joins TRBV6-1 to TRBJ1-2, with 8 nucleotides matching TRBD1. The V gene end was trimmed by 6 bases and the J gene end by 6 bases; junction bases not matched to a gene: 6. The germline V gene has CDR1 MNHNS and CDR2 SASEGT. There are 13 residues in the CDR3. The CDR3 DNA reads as TGTGCCAGCAGCCAGGGGGCATATGATGGCTACACCTTC. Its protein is CASSQGAYDGYTF.

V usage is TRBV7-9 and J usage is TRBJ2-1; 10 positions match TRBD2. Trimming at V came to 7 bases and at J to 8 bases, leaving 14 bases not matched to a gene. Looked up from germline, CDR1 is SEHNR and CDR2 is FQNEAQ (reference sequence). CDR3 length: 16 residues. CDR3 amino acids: CASNEFLAGVIDEQFF. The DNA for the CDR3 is TGTGCCAGCAACGAATTCCTAGCGGGAGTGATCGATGAGCAGTTCTTC.

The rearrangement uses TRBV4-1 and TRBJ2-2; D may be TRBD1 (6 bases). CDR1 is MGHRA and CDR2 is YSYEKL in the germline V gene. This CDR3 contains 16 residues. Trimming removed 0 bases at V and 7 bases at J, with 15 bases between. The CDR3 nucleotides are TGCGCCAGCAGCCAAGATGGCACAGGGCTTGGCGGGGAGCTGTTTTTT. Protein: CASSQDGTGLGGELFF.

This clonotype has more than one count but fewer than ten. CDR3 sequence: CASSLRDRVTEAFF. The DNA of the CDR3 is TGTGCCAGTAGTCTCCGGGACAGGGTGACTGAAGCTTTCTTT. This rearrangement joins TRBV19 to TRBJ1-1; 9 nucleotides line up with TRBD1. The length of the CDR3 is 14 residues. J lost 5 bases, V lost 5 bases, and 6 bases had no gene match. CDR1 is LNHDA and CDR2 is SQIVND in the germline V gene (reference sequence).

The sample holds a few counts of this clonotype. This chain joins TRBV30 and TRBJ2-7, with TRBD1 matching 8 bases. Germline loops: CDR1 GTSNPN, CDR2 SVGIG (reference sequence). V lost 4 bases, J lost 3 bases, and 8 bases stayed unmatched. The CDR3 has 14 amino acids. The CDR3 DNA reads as TGTGCCTGGACTACCGGGACAGGTCGCTACGAGCAGTACTTC. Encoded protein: CAWTTGTGRYEQYF.

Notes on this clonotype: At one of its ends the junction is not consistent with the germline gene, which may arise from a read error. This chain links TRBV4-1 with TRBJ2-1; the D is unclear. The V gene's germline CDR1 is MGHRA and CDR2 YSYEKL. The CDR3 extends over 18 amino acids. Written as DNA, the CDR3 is TGCGCCAGCAGCCAAGTCCTAAGTCGACTCCCCCTCTACGATGAGCAGTTCTTC. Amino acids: CASSQVLSRLPLYDEQFF.

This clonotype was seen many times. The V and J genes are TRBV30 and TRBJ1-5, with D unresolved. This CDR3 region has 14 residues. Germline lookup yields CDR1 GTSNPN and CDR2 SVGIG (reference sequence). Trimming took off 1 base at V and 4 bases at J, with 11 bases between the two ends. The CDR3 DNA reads TGTGCCTGGAGTGCGAATGGAGGAAATCAGCCCCAGCATTTT. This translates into CAWSANGGNQPQHF. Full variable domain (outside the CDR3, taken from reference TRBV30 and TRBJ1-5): SQTIHQWPATLVQPVGSPLSLECTVEGTSNPNLYWYRQAAGRGLQLLFYSVGIGQISSEVPQNLSASRPQDRQFILSSKKLLLSDSGFYLCAWSANGGNQPQHFGDGTRLSIL.

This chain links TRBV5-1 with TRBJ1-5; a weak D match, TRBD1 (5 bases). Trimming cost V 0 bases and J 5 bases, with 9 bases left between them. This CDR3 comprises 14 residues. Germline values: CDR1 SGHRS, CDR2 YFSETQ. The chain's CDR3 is CASSLEGLDQPQHF. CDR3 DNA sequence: TGCGCCAGCAGCTTGGAGGGGCTTGATCAGCCCCAGCATTTT.

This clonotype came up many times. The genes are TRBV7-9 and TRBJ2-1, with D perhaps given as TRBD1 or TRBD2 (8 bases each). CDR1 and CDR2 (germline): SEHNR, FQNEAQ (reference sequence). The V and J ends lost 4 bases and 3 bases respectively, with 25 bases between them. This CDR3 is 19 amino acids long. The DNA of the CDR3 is TGTGCCAGCAGCTCCGGGACAGGAATTCTAGCGGGTTACTACAATGAGCAGTTCTTC. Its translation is CASSSGTGILAGYYNEQFF.

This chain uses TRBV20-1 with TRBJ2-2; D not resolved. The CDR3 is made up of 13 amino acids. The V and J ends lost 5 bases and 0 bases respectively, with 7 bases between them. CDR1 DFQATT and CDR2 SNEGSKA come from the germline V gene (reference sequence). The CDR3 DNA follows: TGCAGTGCTTTGGGATCGAACACCGGGGAGCTGTTTTTT. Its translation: CSALGSNTGELFF.

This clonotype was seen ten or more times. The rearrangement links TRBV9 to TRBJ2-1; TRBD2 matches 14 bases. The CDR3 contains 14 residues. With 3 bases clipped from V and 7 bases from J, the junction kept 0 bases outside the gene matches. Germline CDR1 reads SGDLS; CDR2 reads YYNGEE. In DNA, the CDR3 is TGTGCCAGCAGCGGGACTAGCGGGAGGAATGAGCAGTTCTTC. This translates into CASSGTSGRNEQFF.

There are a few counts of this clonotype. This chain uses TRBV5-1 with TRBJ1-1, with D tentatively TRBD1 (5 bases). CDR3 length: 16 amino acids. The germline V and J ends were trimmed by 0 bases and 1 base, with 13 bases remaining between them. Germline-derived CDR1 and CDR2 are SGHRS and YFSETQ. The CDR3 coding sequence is TGCGCCAGCAGCTTGGCCGAACAGGTCGGGAACACTGAAGCTTTCTTT. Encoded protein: CASSLAEQVGNTEAFF. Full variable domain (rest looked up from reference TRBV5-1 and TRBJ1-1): KAGVTQTPRYLIKTRGQQVTLSCSPISGHRSVSWYQQTPGQGLQFLFEYFSETQRNKGNFPGRFSGRQFSNSRSEMNVSTLELGDSALYLCASSLAEQVGNTEAFFGQGTRLTVV.

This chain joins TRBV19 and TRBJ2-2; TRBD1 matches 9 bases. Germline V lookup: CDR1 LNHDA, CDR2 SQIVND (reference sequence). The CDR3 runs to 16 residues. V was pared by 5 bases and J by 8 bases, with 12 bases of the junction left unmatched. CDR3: CASSPYQGTGRGELFF. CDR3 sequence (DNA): TGTGCCAGTAGTCCGTACCAAGGGACAGGGCGTGGGGAGCTGTTTTTT.

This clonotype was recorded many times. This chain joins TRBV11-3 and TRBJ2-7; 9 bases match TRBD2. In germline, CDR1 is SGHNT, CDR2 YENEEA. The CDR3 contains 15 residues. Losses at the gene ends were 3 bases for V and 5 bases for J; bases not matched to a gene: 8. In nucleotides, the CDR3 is TGTGCCAGCAGCTTGCAGTCTAGCGGGATTGACGAGCAGTACTTC. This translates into CASSLQSSGIDEQYF.

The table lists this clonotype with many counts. CDR3 protein: CSARDDRALSEQYF. The DNA for the CDR3 is TGCAGTGCTAGAGATGACAGGGCTCTCTCCGAGCAGTACTTC. The chain couples TRBV20-1 to TRBJ2-7; 7 bases map to TRBD1. CDR3 length: 14 residues. V lost 0 bases, J lost 6 bases, and 8 bases stayed unmatched. Germline V gene lookup returns CDR1 DFQATT and CDR2 SNEGSKA (reference sequence).

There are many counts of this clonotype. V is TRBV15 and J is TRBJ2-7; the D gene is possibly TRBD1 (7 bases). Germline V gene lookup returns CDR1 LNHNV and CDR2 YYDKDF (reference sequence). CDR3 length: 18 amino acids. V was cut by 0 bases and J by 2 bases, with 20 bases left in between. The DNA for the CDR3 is TGTGCCACCAGCAGAGATCTGGGACTCAGGGGGTACCCCTACGAGCAGTACTTC. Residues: CATSRDLGLRGYPYEQYF.

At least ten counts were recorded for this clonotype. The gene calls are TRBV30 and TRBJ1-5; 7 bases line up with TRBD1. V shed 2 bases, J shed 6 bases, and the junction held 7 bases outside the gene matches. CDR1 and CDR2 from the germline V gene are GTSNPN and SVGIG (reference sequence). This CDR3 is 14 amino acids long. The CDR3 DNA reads TGTGCCTGGAGTACAACAGGGGCTAGTCAGCCCCAGCATTTT. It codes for CAWSTTGASQPQHF.

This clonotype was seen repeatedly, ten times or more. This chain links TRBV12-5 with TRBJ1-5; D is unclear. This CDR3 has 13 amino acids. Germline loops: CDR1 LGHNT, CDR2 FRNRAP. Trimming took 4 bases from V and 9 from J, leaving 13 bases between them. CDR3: CASGSLLGLPQHF. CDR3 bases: TGTGCTAGTGGTTCCCTTCTAGGGCTGCCCCAGCATTTT.